The T cell receptor beta chain under discussion was sequenced for a study of blood T cell repertoires in COVID-19. Study information: T cells, B-cell-depleted T cells, or PBMCs provided the cDNA or gDNA that served as material.

Some clones are missing from TCRdb's copy, which holds only in-frame ones; the method was immunoSEQ multiplex PCR. Counted here are 250,000 or so clones, about 87% occurring once; the ten biggest clones make up around 0.85%. Participants had their cohort set by participant-reported clinical history. People in the exposed group encountered a COVID-19 case within 2 weeks before entering the study. Germline CDR1 reads SGHNT; CDR2 reads YENEEA. This CDR3 region has 16 residues. V was trimmed by 2 bases and J by 4 bases, leaving 12 bases between them. The clonotype was recovered from a man over 45 who had been exposed to COVID-19. Specimen: PBMCs or T cells enriched from blood (not recorded which). This chain joins TRBV11-3 and TRBJ1-6; no firm D call. In DNA form, the CDR3 reads TGTGCCAGCAGCTTACCGAGGGCGGAGTATAATTCACCCCTCCACTTT. This encodes CASSLPRAEYNSPLHF.